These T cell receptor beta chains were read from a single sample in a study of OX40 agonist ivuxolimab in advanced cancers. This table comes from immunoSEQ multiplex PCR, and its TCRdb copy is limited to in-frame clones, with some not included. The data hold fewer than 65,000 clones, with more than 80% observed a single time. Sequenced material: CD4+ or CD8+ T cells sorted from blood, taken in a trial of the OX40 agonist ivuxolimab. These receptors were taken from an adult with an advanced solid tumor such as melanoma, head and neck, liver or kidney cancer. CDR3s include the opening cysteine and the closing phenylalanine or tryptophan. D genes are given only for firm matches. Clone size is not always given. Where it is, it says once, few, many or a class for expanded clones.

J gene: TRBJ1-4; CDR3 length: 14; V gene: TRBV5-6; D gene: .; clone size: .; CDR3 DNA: TGTGCCAGCAGCAAACGGGGTCTTAATGAAAAACTGTTTTTT; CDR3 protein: CASSKRGLNEKLFF
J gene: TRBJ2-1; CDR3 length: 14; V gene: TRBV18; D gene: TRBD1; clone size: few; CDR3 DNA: TGTGCCAGCTCACCAACGGGACAGTACAATGAGCAGTTCTTC; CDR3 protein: CASSPTGQYNEQFF
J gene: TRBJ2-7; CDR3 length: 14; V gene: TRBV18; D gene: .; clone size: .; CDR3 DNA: TGTGCCAGCTCACCAAAACCGGCGTCCTACGAGCAGTACTTC; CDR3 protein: CASSPKPASYEQYF
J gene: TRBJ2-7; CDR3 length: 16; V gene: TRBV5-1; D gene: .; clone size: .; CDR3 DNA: TGCGCCAGCAGCTTGGATGGGGGTGCGATCACGTACGAGCAGTACTTC; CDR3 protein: CASSLDGGAITYEQYF
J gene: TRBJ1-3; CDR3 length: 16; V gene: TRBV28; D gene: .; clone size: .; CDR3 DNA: TGTGCCAGCAGTACTGTCCGAGGGTCTACTGGAAACACCATATATTTT; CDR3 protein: CASSTVRGSTGNTIYF
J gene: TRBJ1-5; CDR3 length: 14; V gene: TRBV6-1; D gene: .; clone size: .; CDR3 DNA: TGTGCCAGCAGCAGACCACCTCCCAATCAGCCCCAGCATTTT; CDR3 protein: CASSRPPPNQPQHF
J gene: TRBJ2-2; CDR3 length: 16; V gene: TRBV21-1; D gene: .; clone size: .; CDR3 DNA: TGTGCCAGCAGCAAAAAGGATGGAGGGCACACCGGGGAGCTGTTTTTT; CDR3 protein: CASSKKDGGHTGELFF
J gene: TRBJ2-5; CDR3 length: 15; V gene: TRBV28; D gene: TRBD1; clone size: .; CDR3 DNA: TGTGCCAGCAGTTTGTCCGGGACAGGGGTAGAGACCCAGTACTTC; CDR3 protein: CASSLSGTGVETQYF
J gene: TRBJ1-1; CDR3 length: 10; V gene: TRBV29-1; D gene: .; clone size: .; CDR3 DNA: TGCAGCGTTGGCGAGGTTGAAGCTTTCTTT; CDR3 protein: CSVGEVEAFF
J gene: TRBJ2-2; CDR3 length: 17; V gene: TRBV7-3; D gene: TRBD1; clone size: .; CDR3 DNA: TGTGCCAGCAGCTTAACCCCGACAGGGGGCGACACCGGGGAGCTGTTTTTT; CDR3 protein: CASSLTPTGGDTGELFF
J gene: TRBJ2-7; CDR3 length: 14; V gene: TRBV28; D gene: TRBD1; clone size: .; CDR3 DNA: TGTGCCAGCAGGTCGACAGGGGGCGCGTACGAGCAGTACTTC; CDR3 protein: CASRSTGGAYEQYF
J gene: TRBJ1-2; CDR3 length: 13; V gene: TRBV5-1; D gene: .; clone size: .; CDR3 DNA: TGCGCCAGCAGCTTGGACCGTAACTATGGCTACACCTTC; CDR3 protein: CASSLDRNYGYTF
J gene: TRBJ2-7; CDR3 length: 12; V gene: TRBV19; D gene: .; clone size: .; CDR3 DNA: TGTGCCAGTAGTACCGACACCTACGAGCAGTACTTC; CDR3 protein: CASSTDTYEQYF
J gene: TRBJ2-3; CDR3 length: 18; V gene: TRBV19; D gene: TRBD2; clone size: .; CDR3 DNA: TGTGCCAGTAGTACAAGACTAGCGGGAGGCCGCAGCACAGATACGCAGTATTTT; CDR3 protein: CASSTRLAGGRSTDTQYF
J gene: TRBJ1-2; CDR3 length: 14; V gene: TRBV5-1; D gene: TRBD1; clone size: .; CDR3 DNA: TGCGCCAGCAGCGGACAGGGGGCCGGCTATGGCTACACCTTC; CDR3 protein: CASSGQGAGYGYTF
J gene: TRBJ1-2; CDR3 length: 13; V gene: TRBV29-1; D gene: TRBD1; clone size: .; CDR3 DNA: TGCAGCGTTGGGGCGGGACAGGGCTATGGCTACACCTTC; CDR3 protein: CSVGAGQGYGYTF
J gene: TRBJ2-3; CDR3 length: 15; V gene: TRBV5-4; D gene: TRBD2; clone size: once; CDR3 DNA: TGTGCCAGCAGCTATGGGGGGGTTGGCACAGATACGCAGTATTTT; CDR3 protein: CASSYGGVGTDTQYF
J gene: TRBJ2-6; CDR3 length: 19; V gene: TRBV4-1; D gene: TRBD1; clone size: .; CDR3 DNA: TGCGCCAGCAGCCAAGACCGGGACAGGGGTGGCTCTGGGGCCAACGTCCTGACTTTC; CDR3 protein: CASSQDRDRGGSGANVLTF
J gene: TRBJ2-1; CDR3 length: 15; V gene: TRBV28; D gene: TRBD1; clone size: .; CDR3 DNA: TGTGCCAGCAGTTTAACGGCAGGGGGTAAGGTTGAGCAGTTCTTC; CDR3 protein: CASSLTAGGKVEQFF
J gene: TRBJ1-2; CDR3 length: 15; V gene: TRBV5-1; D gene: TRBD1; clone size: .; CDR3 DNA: TGCGCCAGCAGCGAGACACCGGGACAGGACTATGGCTACACCTTC; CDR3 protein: CASSETPGQDYGYTF
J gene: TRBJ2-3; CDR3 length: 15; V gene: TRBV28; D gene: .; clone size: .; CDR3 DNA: TGTGCCAGCAGTCATGTAACGGGCAACACAGATACGCAGTATTTT; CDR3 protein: CASSHVTGNTDTQYF
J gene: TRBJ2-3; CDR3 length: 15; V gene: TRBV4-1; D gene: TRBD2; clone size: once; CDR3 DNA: TGCGCCAGCAGCCAAGAACGGGCTAGCGGGAGGACGCAGTATTTT; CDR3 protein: CASSQERASGRTQYF
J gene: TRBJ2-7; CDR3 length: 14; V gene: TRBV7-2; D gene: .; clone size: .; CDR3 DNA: TGTGCCAGCAGCTTAGAAACTAGCCCAGCCGTGCAGTACTTC; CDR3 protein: CASSLETSPAVQYF
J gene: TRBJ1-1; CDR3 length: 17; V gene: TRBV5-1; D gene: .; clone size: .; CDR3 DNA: TGCGCCAGCAGCTTGGTTTTGGGGAGGACCTTGAACACTGAAGCTTTCTTT; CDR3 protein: CASSLVLGRTLNTEAFF
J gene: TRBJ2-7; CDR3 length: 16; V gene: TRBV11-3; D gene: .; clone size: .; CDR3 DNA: TGTGCCAGCAGCTTAGATCGTTATGAAGGGGCCTACGAGCAGTACTTC; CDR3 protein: CASSLDRYEGAYEQYF
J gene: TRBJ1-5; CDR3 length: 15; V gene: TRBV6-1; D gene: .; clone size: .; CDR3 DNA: TGTGCCAGCATGAGAGGGGATGGTGGCAATCAGCCCCAGCATTTT; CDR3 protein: CASMRGDGGNQPQHF
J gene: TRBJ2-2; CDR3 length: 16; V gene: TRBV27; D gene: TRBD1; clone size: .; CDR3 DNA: TGTGCCAGCAGTCCGGGCTGGGACAGGGGCACCGGGGAGCTGTTTTTT; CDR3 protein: CASSPGWDRGTGELFF
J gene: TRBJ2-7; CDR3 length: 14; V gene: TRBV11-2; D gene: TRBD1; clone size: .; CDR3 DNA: TGTGCCAGCAGCGGGACAGGGGGACTCTACGAGCAGTACTTC; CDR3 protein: CASSGTGGLYEQYF
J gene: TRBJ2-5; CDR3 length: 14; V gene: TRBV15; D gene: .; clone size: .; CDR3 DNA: TGTGCCACCAGCAGAGGTGCCAGCCAAGAGACCCAGTACTTC; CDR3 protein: CATSRGASQETQYF
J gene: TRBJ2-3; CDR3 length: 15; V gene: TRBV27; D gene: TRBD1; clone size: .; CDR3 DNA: TGTGCCAGCAGTTTCCGGGACAGGGGTGCAGATACGCAGTATTTT; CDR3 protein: CASSFRDRGADTQYF
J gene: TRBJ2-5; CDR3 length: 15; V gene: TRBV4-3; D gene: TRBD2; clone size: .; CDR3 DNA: TGCGCCAGTTCGACTAGCGGGAGGGCCCGGGAGACCCAGTACTTC; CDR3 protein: CASSTSGRARETQYF
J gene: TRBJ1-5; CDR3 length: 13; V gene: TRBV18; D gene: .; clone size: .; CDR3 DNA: TGTGCCAGCTCACCAGGGGCTGGTCAGCCCCAGCATTTT; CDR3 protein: CASSPGAGQPQHF
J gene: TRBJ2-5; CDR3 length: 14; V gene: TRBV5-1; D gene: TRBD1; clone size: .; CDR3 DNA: TGCGCCAGCAGCTATTCTCAGGGGGACGAGACCCAGTACTTC; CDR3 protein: CASSYSQGDETQYF
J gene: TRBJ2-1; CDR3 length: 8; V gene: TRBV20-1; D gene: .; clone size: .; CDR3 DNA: TGCAGTGTAGCTGAGCAGTTCTTC; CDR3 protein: CSVAEQFF
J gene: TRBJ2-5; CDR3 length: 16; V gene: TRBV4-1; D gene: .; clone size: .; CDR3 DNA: TGCGCCAGCAGCCAAGAAGGTTGGCTGAACCAAGAGACCCAGTACTTC; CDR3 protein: CASSQEGWLNQETQYF
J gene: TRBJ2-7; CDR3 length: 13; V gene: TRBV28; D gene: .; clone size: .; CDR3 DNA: TGTGCCAGCAGGGCTAACACAGGGATCGAGCAGTACTTC; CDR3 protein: CASRANTGIEQYF
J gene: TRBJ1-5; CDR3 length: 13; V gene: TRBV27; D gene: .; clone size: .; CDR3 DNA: TGTGCCAGCAGTTTTAAGTGGGATCAGCCCCAGCATTTT; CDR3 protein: CASSFKWDQPQHF
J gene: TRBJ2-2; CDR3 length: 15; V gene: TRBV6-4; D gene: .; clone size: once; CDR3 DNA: TGTGCCAGCAGCCCCGGAGGTTCGAACACCGGGGAGCTGTTTTTT; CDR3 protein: CASSPGGSNTGELFF
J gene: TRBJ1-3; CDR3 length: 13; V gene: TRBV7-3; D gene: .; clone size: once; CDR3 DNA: TGTGCCAACAGCTTAGTTGCTGGAAACACCATATATTTT; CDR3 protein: CANSLVAGNTIYF
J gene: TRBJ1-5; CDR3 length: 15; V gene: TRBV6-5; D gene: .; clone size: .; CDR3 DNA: TGTGCCAGCAGTCCTAACACGGGTAGCAATCAGCCCCAGCATTTT; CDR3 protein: CASSPNTGSNQPQHF
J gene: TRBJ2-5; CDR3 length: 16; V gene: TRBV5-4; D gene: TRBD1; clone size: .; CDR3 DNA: TGTGCCAGCAGCTTGGGGGACAGGGGCCCTCGAGAGACCCAGTACTTC; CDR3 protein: CASSLGDRGPRETQYF
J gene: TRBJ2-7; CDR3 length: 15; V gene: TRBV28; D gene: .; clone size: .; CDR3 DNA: TGTGCCAGCAGCCCCCCGGGGGGCAAAACCTACGAGCAGTACTTC; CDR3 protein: CASSPPGGKTYEQYF
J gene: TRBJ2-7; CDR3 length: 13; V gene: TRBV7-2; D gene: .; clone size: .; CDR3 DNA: TGTGCCAGCACCAGGGACGGACCCTACGAGCAGTACTTC; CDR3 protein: CASTRDGPYEQYF
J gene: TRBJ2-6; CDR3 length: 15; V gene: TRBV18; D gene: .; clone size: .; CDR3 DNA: TGTGCCAGCTCGATGGGGGTGGCTGGGGCCAACGTCCTGACTTTC; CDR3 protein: CASSMGVAGANVLTF
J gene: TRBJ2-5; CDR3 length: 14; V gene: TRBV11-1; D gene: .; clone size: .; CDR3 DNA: TGTGCCAGCAGCTTCTTCAGGCAACAAGAGACCCAGTACTTC; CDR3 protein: CASSFFRQQETQYF
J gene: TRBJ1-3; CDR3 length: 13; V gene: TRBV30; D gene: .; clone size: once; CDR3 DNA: TGTGCCTGGAGTTTTAATCAGCTAAACACCATATATTTT; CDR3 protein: CAWSFNQLNTIYF
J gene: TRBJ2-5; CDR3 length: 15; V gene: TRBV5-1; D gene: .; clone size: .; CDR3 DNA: TGCGCCAGCAGCTACCGGGGGAACGACCAAGAGACCCAGTACTTC; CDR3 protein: CASSYRGNDQETQYF